Below, one TCR beta chain is given with its context. The CDR3 spans 15 residues. The trim removed 2 bases at V and 7 bases at J, leaving 4 bases unmatched. Germline CDR1 is MDHEN and CDR2 is SYDVKM. The data were produced by immunoSEQ multiplex PCR, yet TCRdb's version contains in-frame clones alone and is incomplete. Of tens of thousands of clones detected, 80% to 95% appear once; the ten largest clones hold approximately 0.58%. These data are taken from a study of T cell changes during pregnancy in multiple sclerosis. The specimen was CD4+ T cells from peripheral blood mononuclear cells, collected after pregnancy. This clonotype originated in a female donor with multiple sclerosis, enrolled in a pregnancy study. The gene calls are TRBV28 and TRBJ2-1, with 11 bases fitting TRBD1. The CDR3 spells CASSLMGTGGNEQFF. Here the CDR3 DNA reads TGTGCCAGCAGTTTAATGGGGACAGGGGGAAATGAGCAGTTCTTC.